Listed here are 17 T cell receptor beta chains from one sample, sequenced in a study of blood T cells in healthy people across ages. The authors ran a second PCR of about 6 to 11 cycles using a sample-barcoded 5' primer and a J-beta primer mix. One entry per CDR3 protein results from TCRdb running MiXCR on the 5' RACE reads. The repertoire has 1.5 million to 1.8 million distinct CDR3 sequences, 35% to 45% of them found once; the top ten carry over 3.5%. The material sequenced was blood. These receptors all stem from a woman younger than 30 in good health.

The chain recombines TRBV13 with TRBJ2-5; D unresolved. CDR1 and CDR2 (germline): PRHDT, FYEKMQ (reference sequence). Trimming stripped 2 bases from V and 1 base from J, with 8 bases between. The CDR3 length is 14 residues. Here the CDR3 reads CASSLYGLQETQYF. CDR3 in DNA: TGTGCCAGCAGCTTATACGGTCTCCAAGAGACCCAGTACTTC. Looking up the rest from reference TRBV13 and TRBJ2-5 gives the full variable domain: AAGVIQSPRHLIKEKRETATLKCYPIPRHDTVYWYQQGPGQDPQFLISFYEKMQSDKGSIPDRFSAQQFSDYHSELNMSSLELGDSALYFCASSLYGLQETQYFGPGTRLLVL.

The sample holds a few counts of this clonotype. This chain uses TRBV13 with TRBJ2-1; 10 nucleotides match TRBD1. Germline trimming cut 6 bases from V and 7 bases from J; bases unmatched to any gene: 12. CDR3 length: 16 amino acids. CDR1 PRHDT and CDR2 FYEKMQ come from the germline V gene (reference sequence). The chain's CDR3 is CASRAPGTGDSNEQFF. CDR3 nucleotides: TGTGCCAGCAGAGCCCCCGGGACAGGGGATTCGAATGAGCAGTTCTTC.

V and J are TRBV12-3 or TRBV12-4 and TRBJ1-4, with unresolved D. The CDR3 length is 14 residues. Trimming removed 7 bases at V and 5 bases at J, with 14 bases between. The CDR3 sequence: CASKEHGTNEKLFF. The CDR3 DNA follows: TGTGCCAGCAAAGAACACGGAACGAATGAAAAACTGTTTTTT.

The CDR3 region has the DNA TGTGCCAGCAGCCTATTGGGGGTGACAGGGAACAATGAGCAGTTCTTC. This translates into CASSLLGVTGNNEQFF. The chain is built from TRBV5-6 and TRBJ2-1, with TRBD1 matching 7 bases. V gave up 4 bases and J gave up 5 bases; unmatched junction bases: 12. The germline V gene encodes CDR1 SGHDT and CDR2 YYEEEE. The CDR3 contains 16 residues. Looking up the rest from reference TRBV5-6 and TRBJ2-1 gives the full variable domain: DAGVTQSPTHLIKTRGQQVTLRCSPKSGHDTVSWYQQALGQGPQFIFQYYEEEERQRGNFPDRFSGHQFPNYSSELNVNALLLGDSALYLCASSLLGVTGNNEQFFGPGTRLTVL.

CDR3 sequence: CASGVSSYEQYF. The CDR3 DNA sequence: TGTGCCAGCGGCGTATCCTCCTACGAGCAGTACTTC. This chain joins TRBV27 and TRBJ2-7; D ambiguous. The length of the CDR3 is 12 residues. V was trimmed by 8 bases and J by 0 bases, leaving 8 bases between them. From germline, CDR1 is MNHEY and CDR2 SMNVEV (reference sequence).

J is TRBJ2-4 and V is TRBV5-1; perhaps TRBD1 as D (5 bases). With the DNA end fitting TRBJ2-7 better, the J assignment may be wrong. Germline V gives CDR1 SGHRS, CDR2 YFSETQ. The CDR3 is made up of 16 amino acids. In nucleotides, the CDR3 is TGCGCCAGTAGAAAATGGTTGCAGGGAATCTCTTACGAGCAGTACTTC. It codes for CASRKWLQGISYEQYF.

This rearrangement joins TRBV12-3 or TRBV12-4 to TRBJ2-5, with D maybe TRBD2 (6 bases). The CDR3 has 14 amino acids. V lost 2 bases to trimming and J lost 5 bases, with 12 bases between them. The CDR3 spells CASSLWGRRETQYF. In nucleotides, the CDR3 is TGTGCCAGCAGTTTATGGGGGAGGAGGGAGACCCAGTACTTC.

The chain joins TRBV6-2 or TRBV6-3 to TRBJ2-1; D might be TRBD1 or TRBD2, each matching 5 bases. The CDR3 covers 14 residues. CDR1 and CDR2 (germline): MNHEY, SVGEGT. The V end lost 4 bases, the J end lost 8 bases, and 15 bases lay between the germline ends. The CDR3 DNA is TGTGCCAGCAGTTTAGGGGACCCGAGGGATGAGCAGTTCTTC. This encodes CASSLGDPRDEQFF.

This clonotype was seen only a few times. The CDR3 sequence: CSATQTGWGNQPQHF. The CDR3, as DNA: TGCAGTGCTACGCAGACAGGGTGGGGCAATCAGCCCCAGCATTTT. The chain recombines TRBV20-1 with TRBJ1-5; 7 nucleotides match TRBD1. The germline V gene encodes CDR1 DFQATT and CDR2 SNEGSKA (reference sequence). With V trimmed by 4 bases and J by 2 bases, 8 bases remained unmatched. This CDR3 is built from 15 residues.

V gene TRBV4-1 combines with J gene TRBJ2-7, with D uncertain. Germline loops: CDR1 MGHRA, CDR2 YSYEKL. V was clipped by 1 base and J by 1 base, with 14 bases between them. The CDR3 runs to 16 residues. The CDR3 loop reads CASSQGGSISSYEQYF. The CDR3 region has the DNA TGCGCCAGCAGCCAAGGGGGAAGTATCTCTTCCTACGAGCAGTACTTC.

V is TRBV5-6 and J is TRBJ1-2; D perhaps matches TRBD1 (5 bases). This CDR3 region has 14 residues. From germline, CDR1 is SGHDT and CDR2 YYEEEE. V shed 4 bases and J shed 0 bases, with 10 bases lying between them. The CDR3 region has the DNA TGTGCCAGCAGCGTGCAGGGAGCTAACTATGGCTACACCTTC. Translation gives CASSVQGANYGYTF. The whole variable domain, remainder taken from reference TRBV5-6 and TRBJ1-2, is DAGVTQSPTHLIKTRGQQVTLRCSPKSGHDTVSWYQQALGQGPQFIFQYYEEEERQRGNFPDRFSGHQFPNYSSELNVNALLLGDSALYLCASSVQGANYGYTFGSGTRLTVV.

The chain uses TRBV29-1 and TRBJ1-1; 10 nucleotides line up with TRBD1. CDR3 length: 14 amino acids. The J segment lost 2 bases and the V segment lost 5 bases, leaving 5 bases of the junction unmatched. The germline V gene encodes CDR1 SQVTM and CDR2 ANQGSEA. The DNA for the CDR3 is TGCAGCGTTACCAGACAGGGGGCTAACACTGAAGCTTTCTTT. Its translation is CSVTRQGANTEAFF.

Details on this clonotype: An end of the junction differs from the germline gene, which may be a read error. This chain links TRBV29-1 with TRBJ2-3; the D gene is possibly TRBD1 (5 bases). In germline, CDR1 is SQVTM, CDR2 ANQGSEA. The CDR3 loop spans 12 amino acids. This chain's CDR3 is CSGIQVLDAQYF. CDR3 nucleotide sequence: TGCAGCGGAATACAGGTTTTAGATGCGCAGTATTTT.

This clonotype was seen ten or more times. The rearrangement links TRBV9 to TRBJ2-7, with 11 bases aligning to TRBD2. V gave up 0 bases and J gave up 4 bases; unmatched junction bases: 0. The CDR3 has 14 residues. Germline lookup yields CDR1 SGDLS and CDR2 YYNGEE. The chain's CDR3 is CASSVGLAGYEQYF. CDR3 DNA: TGTGCCAGCAGCGTAGGACTAGCGGGGTACGAGCAGTACTTC. Combining the CDR3 with reference TRBV9 and TRBJ2-7 gives the whole variable domain DSGVTQTPKHLITATGQRVTLRCSPRSGDLSVYWYQQSLDQGLQFLIQYYNGEERAKGNILERFSAQQFPDLHSELNLSSLELGDSALYFCASSVGLAGYEQYFGPGTRLTVT.

The rearrangement uses TRBV7-2 and TRBJ2-3; 8 bases agree with TRBD2. CDR1 and CDR2 from the germline V gene are SGHTA and FQGNSA. The V and J ends lost 5 bases and 4 bases, in that order; junction bases with no gene match: 8. The CDR3 is 15 residues long. CDR3 protein: CASSQKREYPDTQYF. CDR3 nucleotide sequence: TGTGCCAGCAGCCAAAAGCGGGAGTACCCAGATACGCAGTATTTT. Complete variable domain (other parts from reference TRBV7-2 and TRBJ2-3): GAGVSQSPSNKVTEKGKDVELRCDPISGHTALYWYRQSLGQGLEFLIYFQGNSAPDKSGLPSDRFSAERTGGSVSTLTIQRTQQEDSAVYLCASSQKREYPDTQYFGPGTRLTVL.

This clonotype was counted only a few times. The V gene is TRBV18, the J gene TRBJ2-7; 9 bases match TRBD2. V was pared by 5 bases and J by 2 bases, with 10 bases of the junction left unmatched. CDR3 size: 16 residues. Germline V CDR1 and CDR2: KGHSH, LQKENI. CDR3 in DNA: TGTGCCAGCTCAGCCCTAGCGGGGCTTTCAACCTACGAGCAGTACTTC. Translation gives CASSALAGLSTYEQYF.

The CDR3 region is CASIEDAYLNYGYTF. Here the CDR3 DNA reads TGTGCCAGCATCGAGGACGCCTACCTTAACTATGGCTACACCTTC. J is TRBJ1-2 and V is TRBV6-2 or TRBV6-3; D is unresolved. The CDR3 contains 15 residues. Deletions cut 7 bases from V and 1 base from J, with 16 bases between. Germline CDR1 and CDR2: MNHEY and SVGEGT.